The TCR beta chain described here comes from a study of OX40 agonist ivuxolimab in advanced cancers. Study summary: Hepatocellular carcinoma, melanoma, renal cell or head and neck cancer affected the dose-escalation patients.

Generated by immunoSEQ multiplex PCR, the TCRdb table keeps only in-frame clones and is missing some. Of more than 40,000 clones listed, around four fifths were seen once; the top ten hold approximately 24%. The material was CD4+ or CD8+ T cells sorted from blood, obtained in a trial of the OX40 agonist ivuxolimab. This clonotype originated in an adult with an advanced solid tumor such as melanoma, head and neck, liver or kidney cancer.

The CDR3 here is CASSPDSFNQPQHF. In DNA form, the CDR3 reads TGTGCCAGTAGCCCAGACAGTTTCAATCAGCCCCAGCATTTT. The genes are TRBV19 and TRBJ1-5, with D perhaps matching TRBD1 (5 bases). CDR1 LNHDA and CDR2 SQIVND come from the germline V gene (reference sequence). V gave up 6 bases and J gave up 3 bases, with 12 bases separating them. The CDR3 spans 14 residues.